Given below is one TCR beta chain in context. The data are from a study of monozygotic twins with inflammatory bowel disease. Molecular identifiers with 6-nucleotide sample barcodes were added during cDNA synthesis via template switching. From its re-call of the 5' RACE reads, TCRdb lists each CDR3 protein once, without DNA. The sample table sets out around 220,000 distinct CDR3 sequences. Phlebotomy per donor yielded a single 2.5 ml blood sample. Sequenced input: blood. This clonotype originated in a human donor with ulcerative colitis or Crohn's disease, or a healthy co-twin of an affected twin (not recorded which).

This chain's CDR3 is CASSLGPTGETEAFF. The gene calls are TRBV5-1 and TRBJ1-1. There are 15 residues in the CDR3. CDR1 is SGHRS, CDR2 YFSETQ, per germline.